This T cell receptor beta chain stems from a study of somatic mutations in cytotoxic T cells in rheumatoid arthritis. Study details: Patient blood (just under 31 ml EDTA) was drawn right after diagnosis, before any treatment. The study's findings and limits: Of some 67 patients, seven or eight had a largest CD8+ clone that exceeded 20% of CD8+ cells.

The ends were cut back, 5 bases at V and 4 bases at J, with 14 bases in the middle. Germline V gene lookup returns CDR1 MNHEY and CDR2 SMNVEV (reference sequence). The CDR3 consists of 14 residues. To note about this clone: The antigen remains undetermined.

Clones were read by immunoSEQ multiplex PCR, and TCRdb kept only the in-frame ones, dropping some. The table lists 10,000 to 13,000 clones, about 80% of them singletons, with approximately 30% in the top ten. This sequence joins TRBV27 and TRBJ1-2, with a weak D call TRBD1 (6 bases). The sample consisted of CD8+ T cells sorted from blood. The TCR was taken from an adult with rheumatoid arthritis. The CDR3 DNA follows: TGTGCCAGCAGTCTCCTCGGACAGACCTATGGCTACACCTTC. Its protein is CASSLLGQTYGYTF.